The source of this T cell receptor (beta chain) is a study of blood T cells in healthy people across ages. CDR1 SGHVS and CDR2 FQNEAQ come from the germline V gene. This CDR3 is 14 amino acids long. Trimming took 1 base from V and 7 from J; bases not matched to a gene: 5. In the case of this clonotype: Its antigen remains unidentified.

The study drew donors from healthy Caucasian individuals in Russia aged roughly 6 to 95. The total RNA that was extracted per sample amounted to at least 5 micrograms. Broader study findings: Naive T cell percentage by flow cytometry tracked strongly with beta diversity.

A second about 6 to 11 cycle PCR used barcoded and J-beta primers. TCRdb itself ran the 5' RACE reads through MiXCR, one entry per CDR3 protein. Here the sample spans some 710,000 distinct CDR3 sequences, around a fifth being singletons. The chain uses TRBV7-8 and TRBJ2-3; the match to TRBD2 covers 7 bases. This clonotype was sampled from a man in his 70s in good health. Source material: blood. The CDR3 spells CASSLVDGTNTQYF. The CDR3 DNA reads TGTGCCAGCAGCTTAGTAGATGGGACTAATACGCAGTATTTT. Full variable domain (rest looked up from reference TRBV7-8 and TRBJ2-3): GAGVSQSPRYKVAKRGQDVALRCDPISGHVSLFWYQQALGQGPEFLTYFQNEAQLDKSGLPSDRFFAERPEGSVSTLKIQRTQQEDSAVYLCASSLVDGTNTQYFGPGTRLTVL.